These 29 T cell receptor beta chains share one sample of origin, sequenced in a study of cytomegalovirus exposure and HLA in healthy donors. Researchers ran the PCR with 60 Vbeta and 13 Jbeta primers. Some clones are missing from TCRdb's copy, which holds only in-frame ones; the method was immunoSEQ multiplex PCR. The sample gives about 240,000 clones, approximately 78% of which show up once; about 0.47% is in the top ten. What was sequenced was PBMCs. The receptor set was obtained from a boy aged 5-17 years in good health and CMV-seronegative.

V usage is TRBV11-3 and J usage is TRBJ1-2; possible D gene TRBD1, 6 bases. CDR1 is SGHNT and CDR2 is YENEEA in the germline V gene. V lost 0 bases, J lost 3 bases, and 8 bases lay in between. The CDR3 spans 14 residues. This CDR3 is CASSLEAGDYGYTF. The CDR3 DNA follows: TGTGCCAGCAGCTTAGAGGCAGGGGACTATGGCTACACCTTC.

The chain carries TRBV6-6 and TRBJ2-2; tentatively, D is TRBD1 (6 bases). The CDR3 runs to 16 residues. V was shortened by 2 bases and J by 3 bases, with 13 bases between the two germline ends. Germline CDR1 is MNHNY and CDR2 is SVGAGI (reference sequence). CDR3 sequence reads: CASSYPTGPHTGELFF. CDR3 DNA sequence: TGTGCCAGCAGTTACCCAACAGGGCCACACACCGGGGAGCTGTTTTTT.

The chain couples TRBV30 to TRBJ2-7; tentative D call: TRBD1 (5 bases). The CDR3 is made up of 13 amino acids. Germline V gene sequence: CDR1 GTSNPN, CDR2 SVGIG (reference sequence). Trimming shortened V by 0 bases and J by 0 bases, and 6 bases separated the two germline ends. The CDR3 sequence: CAWSVTGSYEQYF. CDR3 coding DNA: TGTGCCTGGAGTGTAACAGGCTCCTACGAGCAGTACTTC.

V is TRBV6-5 and J is TRBJ2-4; 7 bases line up with TRBD2. In germline, CDR1 is MNHEY, CDR2 SVGAGI. The CDR3 is 15 amino acids. The V and J ends lost 0 bases and 4 bases, in that order; junction bases with no gene match: 3. The CDR3 here is CASSYSGGGKNIQYF. CDR3 nucleotide sequence: TGTGCCAGCAGTTACTCGGGGGGGGGAAAAAACATTCAGTACTTC.

This clone has a handful of counts. The gene calls are TRBV11-3 and TRBJ2-2; no firm D call. This CDR3 contains 13 residues. Trimming stripped 2 bases from V and 7 bases from J, with 8 bases between. Germline values: CDR1 SGHNT, CDR2 YENEEA. The DNA for the CDR3 is TGTGCCAGCAGCTTATCAGATTTCGGGGAGCTGTTTTTT. Protein sequence: CASSLSDFGELFF.

This chain links TRBV11-2 with TRBJ1-1; 8 nucleotides align to TRBD1. Trimming at V came to 2 bases and at J to 6 bases, leaving 8 bases not matched to a gene. Germline CDR1 SGHAT, CDR2 FQNNGV. This CDR3 spans 15 amino acids. The CDR3 DNA reads as TGTGCCAGCAGCTTATCCGGACAGGGTAGGGCTGAAGCTTTCTTT. Translated: CASSLSGQGRAEAFF.

This clone showed up just once. The chain carries TRBV6-1 and TRBJ2-1; the D gene is possibly TRBD2 (7 bases). Trimming took 7 bases from V and 2 from J, leaving 15 bases between them. Per germline, CDR1 MNHNS and CDR2 SASEGT. The CDR3 totals 15 residues. Written as DNA, the CDR3 is TGTGCCAGCAAGGGGGGGGCACCCCCCTACAATGAGCAGTTCTTC. This gives the protein CASKGGAPPYNEQFF.

A remark on this clone: A read error may produce the germline difference seen at one junction end. The identical CDR3 is also encoded by other nucleotide sequences in the sample. In DNA form, the CDR3 reads TGTGCTAGCAGCCAGGACAGATACACCGGGGAGCTGTTTTTT. This translates into CASSQDRYTGELFF. This rearrangement joins TRBV7-7 to TRBJ2-2; tentative D call: TRBD1 (6 bases). The CDR3 extends over 14 amino acids. CDR1 is SSHAT and CDR2 is FNYEAQ in the germline V gene (reference sequence).

Written as DNA, the CDR3 is TGTGCCATCAGTGATGAAAGGGATAAAGGGGGCAATGAGCAGTTCTTC. It yields the protein CAISDERDKGGNEQFF. V and J are TRBV10-3 and TRBJ2-1; D might be TRBD1 (6 bases). The CDR3 is 16 amino acids. CDR1 ENHRY and CDR2 SYGVKD come from the germline V gene. The V and J ends lost 3 bases and 6 bases respectively, with 18 bases between them.

The rearrangement uses TRBV6-1 and TRBJ1-1, with a tentative D call TRBD1 (5 bases). The V end was cut by 4 bases, the J end by 1 base, with 10 bases between. Germline CDR1 is MNHNS and CDR2 is SASEGT. The CDR3 extends over 14 amino acids. The DNA for the CDR3 is TGTGCCAGCAGTGTAGCCAGGGAGAACACTGAAGCTTTCTTT. Its protein is CASSVARENTEAFF.

The chain is built from TRBV27 and TRBJ2-3; TRBD1 aligns across 8 bases. The germline V gene encodes CDR1 MNHEY and CDR2 SMNVEV (reference sequence). The CDR3 extends over 18 amino acids. The V gene end was trimmed by 3 bases and the J gene end by 1 base; junction bases not matched to a gene: 12. DNA of the CDR3: TGTGCCAGCAGTTTGTCTCGACAGGGGACGTCCGGCACAGATACGCAGTATTTT. Protein sequence: CASSLSRQGTSGTDTQYF.

The chain combines TRBV7-2 with TRBJ2-3; 13 bases align to TRBD2. V was clipped by 4 bases and J by 5 bases; unmatched bases: 3. This CDR3 is built from 15 residues. CDR1 is SGHTA and CDR2 is FQGNSA in the germline V gene. The CDR3 here is CASSWWTSGGDTQYF. CDR3 DNA sequence: TGTGCCAGCAGCTGGTGGACTAGCGGGGGAGATACGCAGTATTTT.

V is TRBV6-1 and J is TRBJ2-1; 11 bases map to TRBD2. This CDR3 region has 13 residues. The germline V gene has CDR1 MNHNS and CDR2 SASEGT. In nucleotides, the CDR3 is TGTTCCACTGGACTAGCGGGTAAAGATGAGCAGTTCTTC. As protein: CSTGLAGKDEQFF.

The V gene is TRBV11-3, the J gene TRBJ2-7, with D maybe TRBD2 (6 bases). In germline, CDR1 is SGHNT, CDR2 YENEEA. V lost 5 bases, J lost 5 bases, and 19 bases lay in between. CDR3 length equals 15 residues. Written as DNA, the CDR3 is TGTGCCAGCAGCCCTCCCGGGACTGCCCCTAACGAGCAGTACTTC. Translation: CASSPPGTAPNEQYF.

The chain has TRBV27 and TRBJ2-3, with D possibly TRBD2 on 5 matching bases. This CDR3 has 14 residues. V was cut by 2 bases and J by 6 bases, with 12 bases left in between. Germline loops: CDR1 MNHEY, CDR2 SMNVEV (reference sequence). The CDR3 is CASSLGPGSDTQYF. The CDR3 nucleotides read TGTGCCAGCAGTTTAGGTCCGGGATCGGATACGCAGTATTTT.

The CDR3, as DNA: TGCGCCAGCAGCTCTAGCGTATCCTACAATGAGCAGTTCTTC. It translates to CASSSSVSYNEQFF. This rearrangement joins TRBV5-1 to TRBJ2-1; TRBD2 is a possible D gene (6 bases). Looked up from germline, CDR1 is SGHRS and CDR2 is YFSETQ. The CDR3 is 14 residues long. V was trimmed by 3 bases and J by 1 base, leaving 8 bases between them.

The chain joins TRBV6-6 to TRBJ1-1, with 7 positions matching TRBD1. Trimming at V came to 2 bases and at J to 0 bases, leaving 3 bases not matched to a gene. The CDR3 consists of 15 residues. Per the germline V gene, CDR1 is MNHNY and CDR2 is SVGAGI (reference sequence). The CDR3: CASSYTGQLNTEAFF. Here the CDR3 DNA reads TGTGCCAGCAGTTACACGGGACAGCTGAACACTGAAGCTTTCTTT.

The rearrangement joins TRBV14 to TRBJ2-7; the match to TRBD2 covers 11 bases. This CDR3 contains 15 residues. CDR1 is SGHDN, CDR2 FVKESK, per germline. V was clipped by 3 bases and J by 7 bases; unmatched bases: 8. CDR3 region: CASSQWGLAAGEQYF. CDR3 coding DNA: TGTGCCAGCAGCCAGTGGGGACTAGCGGCGGGGGAGCAGTACTTC.

The gene calls are TRBV11-2 and TRBJ1-1, with a tentative D call TRBD1 (5 bases). The CDR3 is 13 amino acids. CDR1 and CDR2 from the germline V gene are SGHAT and FQNNGV. Trimming shortened V by 5 bases and J by 3 bases, and 10 bases separated the two germline ends. The CDR3 region is CASSPMTDTEAFF. The CDR3 DNA follows: TGTGCCAGCAGCCCAATGACAGACACTGAAGCTTTCTTT.

J is TRBJ2-7 and V is TRBV19, with 9 nucleotides matching TRBD2. V lost 5 bases and J lost 3; bases outside the gene matches: 8. The CDR3 is made up of 15 amino acids. Germline V CDR1 and CDR2: LNHDA, SQIVND (reference sequence). CDR3 protein: CASSPRTSVDYEQYF. Here the CDR3 DNA reads TGTGCCAGTAGTCCCCGGACTAGCGTCGACTACGAGCAGTACTTC.

The chain carries TRBV7-2 and TRBJ2-2, with TRBD2 matching over 7 bases. Germline CDR1 and CDR2: SGHTA and FQGNSA. Trimming cost V 7 bases and J 6 bases; bases outside gene matches: 2. This CDR3 spans 12 amino acids. The chain's CDR3 is CASKREAGELFF. The DNA of the CDR3 is TGTGCCAGCAAACGGGAGGCCGGGGAGCTGTTTTTT.

This clone came up a few times. The V gene is TRBV7-9, the J gene TRBJ2-1, with 15 nucleotides matching TRBD2. Germline loops: CDR1 SEHNR, CDR2 FQNEAQ (reference sequence). The V and J ends lost 7 bases and 8 bases, in that order; junction bases with no gene match: 6. The CDR3 covers 15 residues. The CDR3 DNA reads TGTGCCAGCAACATAGGACTAGCGGGAGGGCATGAGCAGTTCTTC. It encodes CASNIGLAGGHEQFF.

The chain couples TRBV19 to TRBJ2-3; 14 bases are a match to TRBD2. This CDR3 has 17 residues. Looked up from germline, CDR1 is LNHDA and CDR2 is SQIVND (reference sequence). V trimming: 3 bases; J trimming: 5 bases; junction bases outside the gene matches: 7. The CDR3 coding sequence is TGTGCCAGTAGTATGAGGACTAGCGGGAGGATGGGAGATACGCAGTATTTT. It is translated as CASSMRTSGRMGDTQYF.

This rearrangement joins TRBV2 to TRBJ2-5, with 12 bases matching TRBD2. CDR1 is SNHLY, CDR2 FYNNEI, per germline. V was pared by 4 bases and J by 5 bases, with 2 bases of the junction left unmatched. CDR3 length: 14 amino acids. The CDR3 sequence is CASSGLAGEETQYF. CDR3 in DNA: TGTGCCAGCAGTGGACTAGCGGGAGAGGAGACCCAGTACTTC.

This sequence joins TRBV6-1 and TRBJ2-6, with D unresolved. CDR1 MNHNS and CDR2 SASEGT come from the germline V gene. The CDR3 totals 13 residues. Trimming cost V 7 bases and J 0 bases, with 4 bases left between them. Here the CDR3 reads CASTVSGANVLTF. Here the CDR3 DNA reads TGTGCCAGCACGGTCTCTGGGGCCAACGTCCTGACTTTC.

The J gene is TRBJ1-6, the V gene TRBV5-6; D ambiguous. V lost 1 base and J lost 0, with 8 bases in between. From germline, CDR1 is SGHDT and CDR2 YYEEEE. The CDR3 length is 16 residues. Here the CDR3 DNA reads TGTGCCAGCAGCTTGTATTTGAGCTCCTATAATTCACCCCTCCACTTT. Its translation: CASSLYLSSYNSPLHF.

The chain has TRBV27 and TRBJ1-2; 9 bases agree with TRBD1. The V segment lost 5 bases and the J segment 8 bases; nucleotides outside the gene matches: 9. The CDR3 is made up of 14 amino acids. The V gene's germline CDR1 is MNHEY and CDR2 SMNVEV (reference sequence). DNA for the CDR3: TGTGCCAGCAGTCCTGCCGGGACAGGGTGGGGCTACACCTTC. It codes for CASSPAGTGWGYTF.

This clone appeared a single time. The chain recombines TRBV4-2 with TRBJ2-1; no clear D gene. This CDR3 is built from 13 residues. Trimming took 2 bases from V and 9 from J, leaving 11 bases between them. Germline V gene sequence: CDR1 LGHNA, CDR2 YNFKEQ. The CDR3 region has the DNA TGTGCCAGCAGCCAACTATCCCTACGTGAGCAGTTCTTC. Translated: CASSQLSLREQFF.

The J gene is TRBJ2-7, the V gene TRBV11-2, with 12 bases that match TRBD2. CDR3 size: 15 residues. V lost 3 bases to trimming and J lost 4 bases; unmatched junction nucleotides: 4. Germline V lookup: CDR1 SGHAT, CDR2 FQNNGV. In DNA, the CDR3 is TGTGCCAGCAGCTTTGGACTAGCGGGATGGTACGAGCAGTACTTC. Encoded protein: CASSFGLAGWYEQYF.